The 32 T cell receptor beta chains presented below share a single source sample, sequenced in a study of shared clonotypes between healthy human individuals. This table comes from immunoSEQ multiplex PCR, and its TCRdb copy is limited to in-frame clones, with some not included. The sample shows nearly 1,000,000 clones, around 80% of them seen only once. Sequenced material: memory CD4+ T cells sorted from blood. The subset denotes: CD45RA-negative fraction. These receptors originate from a man aged 18 to 29 in good health.

The gene calls are TRBV28 and TRBJ1-2, with unresolved D. CDR3 length: 13 amino acids. V was shortened by 5 bases and J by 4 bases, with 11 bases between the two germline ends. Germline V gene lookup returns CDR1 MDHEN and CDR2 SYDVKM. The CDR3 here is CASSLLYAYGYTF. CDR3 DNA: TGTGCCAGCAGTCTACTGTATGCCTATGGCTACACCTTC.

This chain links TRBV5-6 with TRBJ2-7, with unresolved D. CDR1 and CDR2 from the germline V gene are SGHDT and YYEEEE. The CDR3 consists of 12 residues. The V end was cut by 3 bases, the J end by 0 bases, with 4 bases between. The CDR3 loop reads CASSSYSYEQYF. The CDR3 coding sequence is TGTGCCAGCAGCTCGTACTCCTACGAGCAGTACTTC.

The chain uses TRBV6-5 and TRBJ1-1, with TRBD1 matching 7 bases. V was clipped by 5 bases and J by 4 bases; unmatched bases: 10. The CDR3 is 15 residues long. Germline-derived CDR1 and CDR2 are MNHEY and SVGAGI. The CDR3 protein is CASSPLMTGLTEAFF. The CDR3 DNA is TGTGCCAGCAGTCCTCTTATGACAGGGCTCACTGAAGCTTTCTTT.

The chain joins TRBV27 to TRBJ2-1, with D perhaps TRBD1 or TRBD2 (5 bases each). Trimming cost V 6 bases and J 8 bases, with 17 bases left between them. The germline CDR1 and CDR2 sequences are MNHEY and SMNVEV (reference sequence). This CDR3 has 14 amino acids. CDR3 bases: TGTGCCAGCAGGGGGGTAAGGTACCTCGATGAGCAGTTCTTC. Its protein product is CASRGVRYLDEQFF.

This clone appeared a single time. The CDR3 reads CASSPQAQTNEKLFF. The DNA of the CDR3 is TGTGCCAGCAGCCCCCAGGCCCAGACTAATGAAAAACTGTTTTTT. V gene TRBV9 combines with J gene TRBJ1-4; D remains ambiguous. CDR1 and CDR2 from the germline V gene are SGDLS and YYNGEE. With 4 bases removed from V and 2 bases from J, the gap between germline ends came to 12 bases. There are 15 residues in the CDR3. Looking up the rest from reference TRBV9 and TRBJ1-4 gives the full variable domain: DSGVTQTPKHLITATGQRVTLRCSPRSGDLSVYWYQQSLDQGLQFLIQYYNGEERAKGNILERFSAQQFPDLHSELNLSSLELGDSALYFCASSPQAQTNEKLFFGSGTQLSVL.

The V call is TRBV5-8, the J call TRBJ1-4, with unresolved D. The CDR3 spans 17 residues. The V end was cut by 2 bases, the J end by 5 bases, with 19 bases between. From germline, CDR1 is SGHTS and CDR2 YDEGEE. CDR3 sequence reads: CASSFSVVGQRNEKLFF. CDR3 in DNA: TGTGCCAGCAGCTTTTCGGTAGTCGGGCAGAGAAATGAAAAACTGTTTTTT.

CDR3 protein: CAWRGSYYEQYF. The CDR3 DNA follows: TGTGCCTGGAGGGGGAGCTACTACGAGCAGTACTTC. This sequence joins TRBV30 and TRBJ2-7; maybe TRBD2 (5 bases). The CDR3 contains 12 residues. V dropped 3 bases and J dropped 3 bases, with 9 bases sitting between them. Per the germline V gene, CDR1 is GTSNPN and CDR2 is SVGIG (reference sequence).

About this clone itself: Different DNA sequences within this sample yield the same CDR3. DNA for the CDR3: TGTGCCAGCAGTTTAATACCAGGGGATCTTCAGCCCCAGCATTTT. Protein: CASSLIPGDLQPQHF. The chain employs TRBV28 and TRBJ1-5; TRBD1 might be the D (6 bases). This CDR3 has 15 residues. CDR1 is MDHEN and CDR2 is SYDVKM in the germline V gene. Trimming shortened V by 2 bases and J by 6 bases, and 14 bases separated the two germline ends. Based on the CDR3 plus reference TRBV28 and TRBJ1-5, the full variable domain is DVKVTQSSRYLVKRTGEKVFLECVQDMDHENMFWYRQDPGLGLRLIYFSYDVKMKEKGDIPEGYSVSREKKERFSLILESASTNQTSMYLCASSLIPGDLQPQHFGDGTRLSIL.

The genes are TRBV2 and TRBJ2-1, with D maybe TRBD2 (6 bases). CDR1 is SNHLY and CDR2 is FYNNEI in the germline V gene. Between the trimmed V and J ends, which lost 10 bases and 4 bases, there was a span of 17 bases. The length of the CDR3 is 14 residues. The CDR3 here is CATKEGGIYNEQFF. CDR3 DNA sequence: TGTGCCACCAAGGAAGGAGGGATTTACAATGAGCAGTTCTTC.

The chain recombines TRBV11-2 with TRBJ2-3; TRBD2 agrees at 9 bases. The trim removed 0 bases at V and 6 bases at J, leaving 4 bases unmatched. The CDR3 runs 15 residues. The germline V gene encodes CDR1 SGHAT and CDR2 FQNNGV. The CDR3: CASSLERTSADTQYF. The CDR3 bases are TGTGCCAGCAGCTTAGAAAGGACTAGCGCGGATACGCAGTATTTT.

The chain uses TRBV27 and TRBJ1-1; TRBD1 agrees at 10 bases. Germline V CDR1 and CDR2: MNHEY, SMNVEV (reference sequence). V was pared by 5 bases and J by 0 bases, with 3 bases of the junction left unmatched. CDR3 size: 15 residues. This chain's CDR3 is CASSRDRGVNTEAFF. The CDR3 DNA sequence: TGTGCCAGCAGTAGGGACAGGGGAGTGAACACTGAAGCTTTCTTT.

The sample holds one count of this clone. V gene TRBV25-1 combines with J gene TRBJ2-5; D is possibly TRBD1 or TRBD2 (5 bases each). Germline values: CDR1 MGHDK, CDR2 SYGVNS. There are 15 residues in the CDR3. V was clipped by 4 bases and J by 5 bases, with 17 bases between them. CDR3 in DNA: TGTGCCAGCAGTGTTCCATCGGGGCTGACGGAGACCCAGTACTTC. This gives the protein CASSVPSGLTETQYF.

The chain couples TRBV4-3 to TRBJ2-2, with D possibly matching TRBD1 (6 bases). This CDR3 is 15 amino acids long. Per germline, CDR1 LGHNA and CDR2 YSLEER. V was pared by 4 bases and J by 4 bases, with 13 bases between. The CDR3 here is CASSRITGPTGELFF. The CDR3 coding sequence is TGCGCCAGCAGCCGTATCACAGGGCCCACCGGGGAGCTGTTTTTT.

V is TRBV30 and J is TRBJ1-6; D gene uncertain. Trimming stripped 2 bases from V and 6 bases from J, with 5 bases between. The germline gives CDR1 GTSNPN, CDR2 SVGIG (reference sequence). The CDR3 has 12 residues. In DNA, the CDR3 is TGTGCCTGGAGTCTTACTAATTCACCCCTCCACTTT. It specifies CAWSLTNSPLHF.

This clone has only one observation. The rearrangement uses TRBV12-5 and TRBJ2-7; D is perhaps TRBD2 (6 bases). CDR1 is LGHNT, CDR2 FRNRAP, per germline. The length of the CDR3 is 13 residues. Between the trimmed V and J ends, which lost 7 bases and 1 base, there was a span of 11 bases. The CDR3, as DNA: TGTGCTAGTGTCAAGGAGGGATCCTACGAGCAGTACTTC. Amino acid sequence: CASVKEGSYEQYF.

This sequence joins TRBV27 and TRBJ1-5, with no clear D. The germline V gene encodes CDR1 MNHEY and CDR2 SMNVEV (reference sequence). Trimming took 7 bases from V and 14 from J, leaving 15 bases between them. This CDR3 is 11 amino acids long. CDR3 region: CASIIGRPEHF. The CDR3 nucleotides read TGTGCCAGCATTATCGGACGCCCCGAGCATTTT.

This chain links TRBV7-9 with TRBJ2-2, with 11 positions matching TRBD1. The CDR3 sequence is 18 residues long. The J segment lost 5 bases and the V segment lost 5 bases, leaving 13 bases of the junction unmatched. CDR1 SEHNR and CDR2 FQNEAQ come from the germline V gene (reference sequence). CDR3 amino acids: CASSIPGQGVRMTGELFF. Written as DNA, the CDR3 is TGTGCCAGCAGCATACCGGGACAGGGGGTCCGGATGACCGGGGAGCTGTTTTTT.

The genes are TRBV7-2 and TRBJ2-5, with D possibly matching TRBD1 (6 bases). Trimming left V 0 bases short and J 1 base short, with 12 bases between. Looked up from germline, CDR1 is SGHTA and CDR2 is FQGNSA. The length of the CDR3 is 16 residues. The CDR3 DNA sequence: TGTGCCAGCAGCTTAGCCATCACAGGGTCCCAAGAGACCCAGTACTTC. Its protein product is CASSLAITGSQETQYF.

The V and J genes are TRBV7-9 and TRBJ1-5; D may be TRBD1 (6 bases). The CDR3 length is 14 residues. Germline V gene data show CDR1 as SEHNR and CDR2 as FQNEAQ (reference sequence). V was clipped by 5 bases and J by 3 bases, with 11 bases between them. The CDR3 loop reads CASSRDTNNQPQHF. CDR3 sequence (DNA): TGTGCCAGCAGCCGGGACACCAACAATCAGCCCCAGCATTTT.

Only one count was recorded for this clone. J is TRBJ2-3 and V is TRBV5-1; the D gene is possibly TRBD2 (7 bases). From germline, CDR1 is SGHRS and CDR2 YFSETQ. V lost 2 bases and J lost 2, with 15 bases in between. The CDR3 has 16 amino acids. For the CDR3, the DNA is TGCGCCAGCAGCTTATCGGGGGGCTTCTTCACAGATACGCAGTATTTT. Its translation is CASSLSGGFFTDTQYF.

The V gene is TRBV10-3, the J gene TRBJ1-3; 7 bases agree with TRBD1. CDR3 size: 15 residues. Losses at the gene ends were 6 bases for V and 4 bases for J; bases not matched to a gene: 9. Germline lookup yields CDR1 ENHRY and CDR2 SYGVKD. CDR3 nucleotides: TGTGCCATCAGGAACGACAGGGTTGGGGGAAACACCATATATTTT. Amino acid sequence: CAIRNDRVGGNTIYF.

This clone was detected once. The chain employs TRBV7-2 and TRBJ2-7; 10 nucleotides align to TRBD2. CDR1 is SGHTA and CDR2 is FQGNSA in the germline V gene. CDR3 length equals 16 residues. The junction had 9 bases not matched to a gene; V was cut back by 1 base and J by 6 bases. This CDR3 is CASSLDRLAGVGEQYF. As DNA, the CDR3 is TGTGCCAGCAGCTTAGATAGGCTAGCGGGAGTGGGCGAGCAGTACTTC.

The rearrangement links TRBV7-2 to TRBJ2-3, with D uncertain. The CDR3 runs to 15 residues. Trimming took 4 bases from V and 1 from J, leaving 12 bases between them. CDR1 and CDR2 (germline): SGHTA, FQGNSA. CDR3 DNA: TGTGCCAGCAGCTCAAATAGTGTCGGCACAGATACGCAGTATTTT. Amino acids: CASSSNSVGTDTQYF. The whole variable domain, filled in from reference TRBV7-2 and TRBJ2-3, reads GAGVSQSPSNKVTEKGKDVELRCDPISGHTALYWYRQSLGQGLEFLIYFQGNSAPDKSGLPSDRFSAERTGGSVSTLTIQRTQQEDSAVYLCASSSNSVGTDTQYFGPGTRLTVL.

The chain uses TRBV5-4 and TRBJ2-5, with 9 bases aligning to TRBD2. V dropped 4 bases and J dropped 1; count of bases not matched to a gene: 8. The CDR3 contains 16 residues. Germline V gene lookup returns CDR1 SGHNT and CDR2 YYREEE (reference sequence). The CDR3, as DNA: TGTGCCAGCAGCCTACCCAGCGGGGGGTTCCAAGAGACCCAGTACTTC. This translates into CASSLPSGGFQETQYF.

The rearrangement joins TRBV5-1 to TRBJ2-3, with D unresolved. Germline assignment: CDR1 SGHRS and CDR2 YFSETQ. V was cut by 5 bases and J by 0 bases, with 10 bases left in between. The CDR3 runs 14 residues. The CDR3 sequence: CASRDGSSTDTQYF. Here the CDR3 DNA reads TGCGCCAGCAGGGACGGCTCTAGCACAGATACGCAGTATTTT. The whole variable domain, filled in from reference TRBV5-1 and TRBJ2-3, reads KAGVTQTPRYLIKTRGQQVTLSCSPISGHRSVSWYQQTPGQGLQFLFEYFSETQRNKGNFPGRFSGRQFSNSRSEMNVSTLELGDSALYLCASRDGSSTDTQYFGPGTRLTVL.

The gene calls are TRBV29-1 and TRBJ2-7; D gene ambiguous. In germline, CDR1 is SQVTM, CDR2 ANQGSEA. There are 14 residues in the CDR3. Trimming pared 1 base from V and 0 bases from J, leaving 10 bases between. CDR3 amino acids: CSVEGERSSYEQYF. The CDR3 bases are TGCAGCGTTGAAGGGGAAAGGAGCTCCTACGAGCAGTACTTC.

A single count supports this clone. The chain links TRBV7-2 to TRBJ2-5, with TRBD2 matching over 13 bases. Germline assignment: CDR1 SGHTA and CDR2 FQGNSA. Losses at the gene ends were 5 bases for V and 5 bases for J; bases not matched to a gene: 8. This CDR3 contains 16 residues. CDR3 in amino acids: CASSPRTSGSGETQYF. The CDR3, as DNA: TGTGCCAGCAGCCCAAGGACTAGCGGGAGTGGGGAGACCCAGTACTTC.

V usage is TRBV30 and J usage is TRBJ2-3; possible D gene TRBD2, 5 bases. V lost 4 bases, J lost 4 bases, and 15 bases lay in between. The CDR3 is 14 residues long. CDR1 and CDR2 (germline): GTSNPN, SVGIG (reference sequence). The CDR3 is CAWINDGNSDTQYF. CDR3 coding DNA: TGTGCCTGGATTAATGACGGGAACTCAGATACGCAGTATTTT.

This clone was found many times. This sequence joins TRBV10-3 and TRBJ2-3, with TRBD2 matching 9 bases. Germline V gene data show CDR1 as ENHRY and CDR2 as SYGVKD. This CDR3 is built from 16 residues. V shed 6 bases, J shed 1 base, and the junction held 8 bases outside the gene matches. As DNA, the CDR3 is TGTGCCATCAGGGCTAATAGCGGGGGCCGCACAGATACGCAGTATTTT. Its protein is CAIRANSGGRTDTQYF.

The rearrangement links TRBV7-9 to TRBJ1-3; no reliable D call. The CDR3 is made up of 14 amino acids. Germline CDR1 SEHNR, CDR2 FQNEAQ (reference sequence). V was shortened by 0 bases and J by 9 bases, with 12 bases between the two germline ends. The CDR3: CASSLAAARGTIYF. Here the CDR3 DNA reads TGTGCCAGCAGCTTAGCAGCCGCCCGGGGCACCATATATTTT. The complete variable domain, with remaining parts taken from reference TRBV7-9 and TRBJ1-3, reads DTGVSQNPRHKITKRGQNVTFRCDPISEHNRLYWYRQTLGQGPEFLTYFQNEAQLEKSRLLSDRFSAERPKGSFSTLEIQRTEQGDSAMYLCASSLAAARGTIYFGEGSWLTVV.

This clone was detected only a few times. The gene calls are TRBV19 and TRBJ2-1; tentative D call: TRBD1 (8 bases). The CDR3 consists of 16 residues. Germline values: CDR1 LNHDA, CDR2 SQIVND (reference sequence). V dropped 2 bases and J dropped 6 bases, with 17 bases sitting between them. CDR3 amino acids: CASSISDRGGGNEQFF. The CDR3 coding sequence is TGTGCCAGTAGTATAAGCGACAGGGGAGGGGGCAATGAGCAGTTCTTC.

The chain uses TRBV6-1 and TRBJ1-5, with TRBD1 identical over 9 bases. Germline V CDR1 and CDR2: MNHNS, SASEGT. The CDR3 runs 15 residues. The trim removed 5 bases at V and 5 bases at J, leaving 7 bases unmatched. The chain's CDR3 is CASSMLGQGHQPQHF. CDR3 in DNA: TGTGCCAGCAGTATGCTGGGACAGGGCCATCAGCCCCAGCATTTT.